The clone carrying this T cell receptor beta chain came up a few times. Its antigen is currently unknown. The sample belongs to a study of beta chain features in type 1 diabetes. The entirety of the isolated RNA underwent reverse transcription, so expressed TCRB transcripts were sequenced. TCRdb's table, derived via immunoSEQ multiplex PCR, lists solely in-frame clones and lacks some. The table lists 200,000 to 300,000 clones, around 21% of them singletons. Every participating donor gave one draw, a heparinised blood sample averaging about 120 mL. The study's findings and limits: Type 1 diabetes patients had TCRB CDR3s that were shorter (moderately but significantly so) in all four CD4+ subsets.

Germline assignment: CDR1 LNHNV and CDR2 YYDKDF (reference sequence). J was trimmed by 4 bases and V by 5 bases; bases with no gene match: 4. The CDR3 is 13 amino acids. J is TRBJ1-2 and V is TRBV15, with 7 bases matching TRBD1. The sample comprised naive CD4+ T cells from blood. The TCR sequence derives from a woman in her 40s with type 1 diabetes. The CDR3 DNA is TGTGCCACCAGCGGGGCAGGGGGCTATGGCTACACCTTC. This encodes CATSGAGGYGYTF.